The 21 T cell receptor beta chains reported below all come from one sample, sequenced in a study of T cells in Graves' hyperthyroidism and ophthalmopathy. RNA transcripts were the template for amplifying TCR beta CDR3 regions. The HTBI set primed first-round TCR CDR3 RT-PCR. TCRdb analysed the multiplex PCR reads with MiXCR anew, one entry per CDR3 protein. The table shows 500,000 to 800,000 distinct CDR3 sequences, with more than 12% occurring only once. What was sequenced was blood. All receptors come from a woman aged 45-65 years with Graves' ophthalmopathy.

This clonotype showed up many times. The J gene is TRBJ2-5, the V gene TRBV28, with 10 bases aligning to TRBD2. J lost 7 bases, V lost 6 bases, and 5 bases had no gene match. The CDR3 contains 13 residues. Germline CDR1 MDHEN, CDR2 SYDVKM. The CDR3 DNA sequence: TGTGCCAGCAGCTTAGCGGGAGGTGGGACCCAGTACTTC. This encodes CASSLAGGGTQYF.

This clonotype was detected ten times or more. This chain links TRBV7-8 with TRBJ1-6, with D unresolved. The CDR3 consists of 14 residues. The V end lost 5 bases, the J end lost 0 bases, and 5 bases lay between the germline ends. Germline V gives CDR1 SGHVS, CDR2 FQNEAQ. Here the CDR3 reads CASSLNSYNSPLHF. The CDR3 DNA is TGTGCCAGCAGCCTAAACTCCTATAATTCACCCCTCCACTTT.

The chain combines TRBV27 with TRBJ2-5; D is ambiguous. The CDR3 totals 13 residues. V lost 4 bases and J lost 2, with 8 bases in between. Germline CDR1 and CDR2: MNHEY and SMNVEV (reference sequence). The CDR3 sequence is CASSSRLQETQYF. The CDR3 DNA sequence: TGTGCCAGCAGTTCCCGACTTCAAGAGACCCAGTACTTC.

This clonotype came up many times. The CDR3 protein is CASSLAYLGHNEQFF. DNA for the CDR3: TGTGCCAGCAGCTTAGCATATCTGGGTCACAATGAGCAGTTCTTC. This chain links TRBV7-8 with TRBJ2-1; D is uncertain. Deletions cut 0 bases from V and 5 bases from J, with 11 bases between. The CDR3 loop spans 15 amino acids. Germline CDR1 reads SGHVS; CDR2 reads FQNEAQ.

The chain recombines TRBV6-2 or TRBV6-3 with TRBJ2-3; the match to TRBD2 covers 11 bases. The germline V gene encodes CDR1 MNHEY and CDR2 SVGEGT. This CDR3 comprises 18 residues. Trimming removed 0 bases from V and 9 bases from J; junction bases left unmatched: 14. CDR3 region: CASSYSNLLAGDFRTQYF. In nucleotides, the CDR3 is TGTGCCAGCAGTTACTCGAACCTACTAGCGGGAGACTTCCGGACGCAGTATTTT.

This clonotype was observed many times. The chain employs TRBV3-1 and TRBJ1-1; D unresolved. CDR1 LGHDT and CDR2 YNNKEL come from the germline V gene (reference sequence). This CDR3 comprises 15 residues. Between the trimmed V and J ends, which lost 0 bases and 0 bases, there was a span of 8 bases. The CDR3 spells CASSQDLLVNTEAFF. The CDR3 DNA is TGTGCCAGCAGCCAAGATTTGTTAGTGAACACTGAAGCTTTCTTT. Variable domain in full (rest from reference TRBV3-1 and TRBJ1-1): DTAVSQTPKYLVTQMGNDKSIKCEQNLGHDTMYWYKQDSKKFLKIMFSYNNKELIINETVPNRFSPKSPDKAHLNLHINSLELGDSAVYFCASSQDLLVNTEAFFGQGTRLTVV.

The chain recombines TRBV27 with TRBJ1-6; D is uncertain. Trimming removed 7 bases from V and 2 bases from J, with 15 bases in between. This CDR3 is built from 16 residues. Germline CDR1 MNHEY, CDR2 SMNVEV (reference sequence). CDR3 protein: CASTPRPTTYNSPLHF. The CDR3 region has the DNA TGTGCCAGCACCCCGAGGCCGACGACCTATAATTCACCCCTCCACTTT.

This clonotype was observed a few times. The genes are TRBV28 and TRBJ2-7, with D possibly matching TRBD2 (5 bases). The germline V gene encodes CDR1 MDHEN and CDR2 SYDVKM. CDR3 length equals 16 residues. V was pared by 7 bases and J by 6 bases, with 25 bases between. This CDR3 reads CASTPLSLGSMVEQYF. In DNA, the CDR3 is TGTGCCAGCACCCCCTTATCGCTAGGGAGTATGGTCGAGCAGTACTTC.

This clonotype was seen a handful of times. The chain employs TRBV20-1 and TRBJ2-7; D may be TRBD2 (5 bases). Trimming removed 7 bases from V and 2 bases from J, with 15 bases in between. The CDR3 consists of 13 residues. Germline CDR1 and CDR2: DFQATT and SNEGSKA (reference sequence). The CDR3 here is CSVEASATYEQYF. CDR3 DNA sequence: TGCAGTGTGGAGGCAAGTGCAACCTACGAGCAGTACTTC.

The V call is TRBV7-3, the J call TRBJ2-1; 9 bases line up with TRBD2. With V trimmed by 1 base and J by 9 bases, 7 bases remained unmatched. CDR1 is SGHTA and CDR2 is FQGTGA in the germline V gene. The CDR3 has 15 amino acids. CDR3 in amino acids: CASSLRAGGESEQFF. The CDR3 DNA reads as TGTGCCAGCAGCTTAAGGGCGGGAGGGGAGAGTGAGCAGTTCTTC.

This clonotype was seen ten or more times. The chain is built from TRBV20-1 and TRBJ2-1, with 12 positions matching TRBD2. This CDR3 comprises 15 residues. CDR1 and CDR2 from the germline V gene are DFQATT and SNEGSKA (reference sequence). Trimming at V came to 3 bases and at J to 5 bases, leaving 5 bases not matched to a gene. CDR3 coding DNA: TGCAGTGCTAGCGGGACTAGCGGGTATAACAATGAGCAGTTCTTC. Its translation: CSASGTSGYNNEQFF.

The sample holds many counts of this clonotype. The chain has TRBV29-1 and TRBJ2-5; 11 bases are shared with TRBD2. The CDR3 contains 18 residues. J gave up 5 bases and V 0 bases, and 14 bases lay outside the gene matches. CDR1 and CDR2 from the germline V gene are SQVTM and ANQGSEA. Written as DNA, the CDR3 is TGCAGCGTTGAAGATCTGAAACTAGCGGGAGAGGTGGGGGAGACCCAGTACTTC. Its translation is CSVEDLKLAGEVGETQYF.

This clonotype was seen ten or more times. This chain links TRBV20-1 with TRBJ2-1, with 8 bases that match TRBD1. The V gene end was trimmed by 4 bases and the J gene end by 0 bases; junction bases not matched to a gene: 5. The germline gives CDR1 DFQATT, CDR2 SNEGSKA (reference sequence). The CDR3 spans 15 residues. This CDR3 reads CSATQGAGSYNEQFF. CDR3 sequence (DNA): TGCAGTGCTACTCAGGGGGCTGGCTCCTACAATGAGCAGTTCTTC.

The table lists this clonotype with a few counts. The V and J genes are TRBV20-1 and TRBJ2-7; D may correspond to TRBD1 or TRBD2 (5 bases each). The germline gives CDR1 DFQATT, CDR2 SNEGSKA (reference sequence). This CDR3 spans 14 amino acids. With 0 bases removed from V and 2 bases from J, the gap between germline ends came to 11 bases. Written as DNA, the CDR3 is TGCAGTGCTAGAGATGGAAGGGACCCCTACGAGCAGTACTTC. Protein: CSARDGRDPYEQYF.

This clonotype was detected ten times or more. The rearrangement links TRBV20-1 to TRBJ2-1; tentatively, D is TRBD2 (6 bases). The CDR3 consists of 14 residues. Trimming took off 1 base at V and 1 base at J, with 8 bases between the two ends. Germline-derived CDR1 and CDR2 are DFQATT and SNEGSKA (reference sequence). The CDR3: CSARARGSYNEQFF. The CDR3 bases are TGCAGTGCTAGAGCACGGGGGTCCTACAATGAGCAGTTCTTC.

This clonotype was detected many times. The chain is built from TRBV28 and TRBJ2-1, with D tentatively TRBD1 or TRBD2 (5 bases each). Germline CDR1 reads MDHEN; CDR2 reads SYDVKM. This CDR3 contains 14 residues. The ends were cut back, 2 bases at V and 8 bases at J, with 13 bases in the middle. The chain's CDR3 is CASSLSGGWDEQFF. The DNA for the CDR3 is TGTGCCAGCAGTTTAAGTGGGGGTTGGGATGAGCAGTTCTTC.

This clonotype was recorded at least ten times. This chain joins TRBV28 and TRBJ1-5; tentative D call: TRBD1 (6 bases). Looked up from germline, CDR1 is MDHEN and CDR2 is SYDVKM. Trimming stripped 7 bases from V and 3 bases from J, with 13 bases between. This CDR3 contains 14 residues. The CDR3, as DNA: TGTGCCAGCACTGTCGGACAGTTCAATCAGCCCCAGCATTTT. Translation: CASTVGQFNQPQHF.

CDR3 region: CASSFPIRRTSGRTGELFF. The CDR3 DNA is TGTGCCAGCAGCTTCCCTATTAGACGGACTAGCGGGAGAACCGGGGAGCTGTTTTTT. J is TRBJ2-2 and V is TRBV7-9, with TRBD2 matching 13 bases. The CDR3 is 19 amino acids. V gave up 3 bases and J gave up 5 bases; unmatched junction bases: 12. Germline CDR1 reads SEHNR; CDR2 reads FQNEAQ (reference sequence). The complete variable domain, with remaining parts taken from reference TRBV7-9 and TRBJ2-2, reads DTGVSQNPRHKITKRGQNVTFRCDPISEHNRLYWYRQTLGQGPEFLTYFQNEAQLEKSRLLSDRFSAERPKGSFSTLEIQRTEQGDSAMYLCASSFPIRRTSGRTGELFFGEGSRLTVL.

This clonotype was counted at least ten times. This rearrangement joins TRBV7-2 to TRBJ2-1, with 8 bases that match TRBD2. The CDR3 runs 16 residues. CDR1 and CDR2 (germline): SGHTA, FQGNSA. With 5 bases clipped from V and 1 base from J, the junction kept 7 bases outside the gene matches. In nucleotides, the CDR3 is TGTGCCAGCAGCCCCCTGAGCGGGAGTTCCTACAATGAGCAGTTCTTC. It encodes CASSPLSGSSYNEQFF.

This clonotype was counted at least ten times. The chain joins TRBV30 to TRBJ2-1; D remains ambiguous. The length of the CDR3 is 10 residues. Trimming stripped 3 bases from V and 9 bases from J, with 6 bases between. Germline CDR1 reads GTSNPN; CDR2 reads SVGIG (reference sequence). CDR3 in DNA: TGTGCCTGGAGGAAGGTTGAGCAGTTCTTC. Its protein is CAWRKVEQFF.

This clonotype was counted at least ten times. The chain uses TRBV20-1 and TRBJ2-7, with 10 bases identical to TRBD2. The germline CDR1 and CDR2 sequences are DFQATT and SNEGSKA (reference sequence). The ends lost 1 base at V and 2 bases at J; junction bases unmatched: 5. There are 15 residues in the CDR3. CDR3 DNA: TGCAGTGCTAGAGCTGCACTAGCGGGACCCTACGAGCAGTACTTC. Translation gives CSARAALAGPYEQYF.